These 23 T cell receptor beta chains were sequenced from one sample in a study of blood T cell repertoires in COVID-19. Repertoires were generated with immunoSEQ multiplex PCR, while TCRdb's copy carries only in-frame clones and drops some. The sample shows around 150,000 clones, 77% of them seen only once. The sequencing input was peripheral blood. All receptors derive from a man between 65 and 80 years old with acute or convalescent COVID-19.

The chain employs TRBV19 and TRBJ1-1; 10 nucleotides match TRBD1. The CDR3 contains 15 residues. Germline values: CDR1 LNHDA, CDR2 SQIVND (reference sequence). The junction had 2 bases not matched to a gene; V was cut back by 4 bases and J by 0 bases. This chain's CDR3 is CASSRTGGVNTEAFF. The CDR3 bases are TGTGCCAGTAGTAGGACAGGGGGAGTGAACACTGAAGCTTTCTTT.

The genes are TRBV27 and TRBJ2-5; 9 bases align to TRBD1. Germline CDR1 is MNHEY and CDR2 is SMNVEV (reference sequence). CDR3 size: 15 residues. The ends lost 5 bases at V and 7 bases at J; junction bases unmatched: 11. CDR3 amino acids: CASSPSTGGWGTQYF. CDR3 coding DNA: TGTGCCAGCAGTCCCTCGACAGGGGGGTGGGGGACCCAGTACTTC.

V usage is TRBV5-6 and J usage is TRBJ2-4; 7 positions match TRBD2. Germline V lookup: CDR1 SGHDT, CDR2 YYEEEE. The trim removed 1 base at V and 0 bases at J, leaving 1 base unmatched. The CDR3 runs to 15 residues. Here the CDR3 reads CASSLPGGAKNIQYF. The CDR3 DNA is TGTGCCAGCAGCTTGCCGGGGGGAGCCAAAAACATTCAGTACTTC.

CDR3 region: CASSFGSGYTF. The CDR3 nucleotides read TGTGCCAGCAGTTTCGGGAGTGGCTACACCTTC. The V gene is TRBV28, the J gene TRBJ1-2; no clear D gene. The germline gives CDR1 MDHEN, CDR2 SYDVKM. The CDR3 extends over 11 amino acids. Trimming took off 3 bases at V and 7 bases at J, with 6 bases between the two ends.

Comment on this clone: Relative to the germline gene, one junction end is altered; a read error may explain this. The chain has TRBV3-1 (or the pseudogene TRBV3-2) and TRBJ1-2; TRBD1 agrees at 7 bases. Germline V lookup: CDR1 LGHDT, CDR2 YNNKEL (reference sequence). The CDR3 covers 19 residues. CDR3 residues: CASSQPYRDSENLNYGYTF. CDR3 nucleotides: TGTGCCAGCAGCCAACCCTACCGGGACAGTGAAAACCTTAACTACGGCTACACCTTC.

The table lists this clone with a few counts. This chain uses TRBV12-3 or TRBV12-4 with TRBJ1-1; D uncertain. The V gene lost 5 bases and the J gene lost 7 bases, with 11 bases spanning the gap. The CDR3 is 12 amino acids. CDR3 sequence (DNA): TGTGCCAGCAGTCACGGTTATGGTGAAGCTTTCTTT. Amino acids: CASSHGYGEAFF.

The rearrangement links TRBV24-1 to TRBJ1-6; 8 bases fit TRBD1. The CDR3 spans 20 residues. Losses at the gene ends were 2 bases for V and 0 bases for J; bases not matched to a gene: 11. Germline V CDR1 and CDR2: KGHDR, SFDVKD. The CDR3 DNA reads as TGTGCCACCAGTGATTATATCCGGGACAGGATGCTCTCCTATAATTCACCCCTCCACTTT. Translated, it gives CATSDYIRDRMLSYNSPLHF.

This sequence joins TRBV7-8 and TRBJ1-1, with a possible D match to TRBD1 (6 bases). CDR1 is SGHVS, CDR2 FQNEAQ, per germline. The CDR3 contains 15 residues. V lost 2 bases and J lost 11, with 21 bases in between. DNA of the CDR3: TGTGCCAGCAGCTTAAGGCCCGAGCCCCGAAGGGGGGCTTTCTTT. Translated: CASSLRPEPRRGAFF.

The chain has TRBV11-2 and TRBJ1-2; D is possibly TRBD1 (5 bases). The germline V and J ends were trimmed by 5 bases and 2 bases, with 9 bases remaining between them. Germline-derived CDR1 and CDR2 are SGHAT and FQNNGV. CDR3 length equals 13 residues. CDR3 protein: CASSPDSNYGYTF. For the CDR3, the DNA is TGTGCCAGCAGCCCCGACAGCAACTATGGCTACACCTTC.

This clone was seen more than once but under ten times. The CDR3 region is CASSIAGGTDTQYF. The DNA for the CDR3 is TGTGCCAGTAGTATAGCGGGGGGAACAGATACGCAGTATTTT. The V and J genes are TRBV19 and TRBJ2-3; 7 bases agree with TRBD2. Germline CDR1 LNHDA, CDR2 SQIVND (reference sequence). CDR3 length: 14 amino acids. J gave up 3 bases and V 1 base, and 1 base lay outside the gene matches.

This sequence joins TRBV2 and TRBJ1-2, with 7 bases aligning to TRBD1. V lost 7 bases to trimming and J lost 8 bases; unmatched junction nucleotides: 7. In germline, CDR1 is SNHLY, CDR2 FYNNEI. The CDR3 runs 12 residues. CDR3 nucleotides: TGTGCCAGCAACCCGACAGGGCGGGGCTACACCTTC. Translation: CASNPTGRGYTF.

The rearrangement links TRBV6-4 to TRBJ2-5; 9 bases fit TRBD2. The trim removed 1 base at V and 2 bases at J, leaving 5 bases unmatched. Germline lookup yields CDR1 MRHNA and CDR2 SNTAGT. The CDR3 contains 16 residues. CDR3 sequence: CASSDFRLAVQETQYF. As DNA, the CDR3 is TGTGCCAGCAGTGACTTTAGACTAGCGGTTCAAGAGACCCAGTACTTC.

This sequence joins TRBV5-5 and TRBJ1-6; no clear D. CDR3 length equals 13 residues. Germline CDR1 is SGHKS and CDR2 is YYEKEE (reference sequence). The V end was cut by 6 bases, the J end by 6 bases, with 10 bases between. The CDR3 DNA sequence: TGTGCCAGCACCAATCCGGGTAATTCACCCCTCCACTTT. Amino acid sequence: CASTNPGNSPLHF.

This clone was seen only a few times. The sample contains more than one DNA sequence encoding this CDR3. The genes are TRBV7-8 and TRBJ1-1; TRBD1 is a possible D gene (6 bases). The V end lost 1 base, the J end lost 7 bases, and 7 bases lay between the germline ends. This CDR3 spans 12 amino acids. Germline V gene lookup returns CDR1 SGHVS and CDR2 FQNEAQ. The CDR3 spells CASSLVRGEAFF. DNA of the CDR3: TGTGCCAGCAGCTTAGTCAGGGGTGAAGCTTTCTTT.

The genes are TRBV27 and TRBJ2-3; possible D gene TRBD2, 6 bases. The V gene's germline CDR1 is MNHEY and CDR2 SMNVEV (reference sequence). The CDR3 totals 16 residues. Trimming left V 3 bases short and J 6 bases short, with 19 bases between. CDR3 protein: CASSLMASAPFDTQYF. CDR3 in DNA: TGTGCCAGCAGTTTGATGGCTAGCGCGCCCTTCGATACGCAGTATTTT.

V is TRBV28 and J is TRBJ1-6, with D uncertain. The V gene lost 2 bases and the J gene lost 8 bases, with 4 bases spanning the gap. This CDR3 has 12 residues. Germline-derived CDR1 and CDR2 are MDHEN and SYDVKM. The DNA of the CDR3 is TGTGCCAGCAGTTTAGTCTATTCACCCCTCCACTTT. Protein: CASSLVYSPLHF.

The chain recombines TRBV2 with TRBJ1-2; D gene unclear. Trimming removed 8 bases at V and 4 bases at J, with 17 bases between. The CDR3 has 14 residues. Germline CDR1 and CDR2: SNHLY and FYNNEI. CDR3 loop: CASQTGLRSYGYTF. CDR3 coding DNA: TGTGCCAGCCAGACGGGGTTAAGGAGCTATGGCTACACCTTC.

The chain has TRBV7-2 and TRBJ1-5; 7 bases are a match to TRBD1. This CDR3 is 18 amino acids long. CDR1 is SGHTA and CDR2 is FQGNSA in the germline V gene. J lost 0 bases, V lost 1 base, and 9 bases had no gene match. Written as DNA, the CDR3 is TGTGCCAGCAGCTTAGTGGACAGGTCGTCCCATAGCAATCAGCCCCAGCATTTT. It yields the protein CASSLVDRSSHSNQPQHF.

CDR3 sequence (DNA): TGTGCCAGCAGTGACTCTGGCGGGGAGAACACCGGGGAGCTGTTTTTT. Protein sequence: CASSDSGGENTGELFF. The rearrangement links TRBV6-4 to TRBJ2-2, with D possibly being TRBD2 (6 bases). Trimming cost V 0 bases and J 1 base, with 9 bases left between them. CDR1 and CDR2 from the germline V gene are MRHNA and SNTAGT. The CDR3 contains 16 residues.

The chain recombines TRBV9 with TRBJ1-2; possible D gene TRBD1, 6 bases. The germline gives CDR1 SGDLS, CDR2 YYNGEE. CDR3 length equals 15 residues. Trimming shortened V by 3 bases and J by 1 base, and 13 bases separated the two germline ends. The CDR3 region is CASSGKVGGNYGYTF. The CDR3 region has the DNA TGTGCCAGCAGCGGGAAGGTAGGGGGTAACTATGGCTACACCTTC.

This clone has a handful of counts. V is TRBV11-3 and J is TRBJ2-3, with 9 positions matching TRBD1. The V and J ends lost 5 bases and 6 bases, in that order; junction bases with no gene match: 18. This CDR3 is 18 amino acids long. The germline V gene encodes CDR1 SGHNT and CDR2 YENEEA. The CDR3 loop is CASSRKGQGSRGGDTQYF. The CDR3 bases are TGTGCCAGCAGCAGAAAGGGACAGGGCTCAAGGGGAGGGGATACGCAGTATTTT.

As regards this clone: Germline is not matched at one junction end, which may reflect a read error. J is TRBJ1-5 and V is TRBV10-1; 7 nucleotides align to TRBD1. The CDR3 runs to 22 residues. Germline values: CDR1 WNHNN, CDR2 SYGVQD (reference sequence). The CDR3, as DNA: TGCGCCAGCAGGGAGTTTTTCTGGGGCGGGCCCTTAGACAGGGAGAGCAATCAGCCCCAGCATTTT. Translated, it gives CASREFFWGGPLDRESNQPQHF.

V usage is TRBV24-1 and J usage is TRBJ1-5, with D perhaps matching TRBD1 (5 bases). The germline V and J ends were trimmed by 2 bases and 6 bases, with 10 bases remaining between them. Germline V lookup: CDR1 KGHDR, CDR2 SFDVKD. The CDR3 sequence is 14 residues long. For the CDR3, the DNA is TGTGCCACCAGTGATTCGGGGGAAGGTCAGCCCCAGCATTTT. Amino acid sequence: CATSDSGEGQPQHF.